A single sample is the source of the 23 T cell receptor beta chains below, sequenced in a study of quantifying T cell responses using KT2 cells. Study-level background: cDNA was made from DNase-treated RNA using alpha and beta constant primers.

Each cDNA got a UMI-containing oligo ligated at its 3' end. An equimolar mix of RC1.1 and RC1.2 primed the beta chain across TRBC1 and TRBC2. Using its own MiXCR run on the UMI-ligation and nested PCR reads, TCRdb lists one record per CDR3 protein. The table has about 33,000 distinct CDR3 sequences, 10% seen once. The specimen sequenced was PBMCs spiked with cells of the T cell clone KT2. These receptors originate from a human donor.

This clonotype appeared many times. This rearrangement joins TRBV11-2 to TRBJ2-3, with D perhaps being TRBD1 or TRBD2 (5 bases each). Germline assignment: CDR1 SGHAT and CDR2 FQNNGV. The CDR3 sequence is 12 residues long. Trimming took off 6 bases at V and 10 bases at J, with 14 bases between the two ends. Here the CDR3 DNA reads TGTGCCAGCAGTTGGGCCAGGGACCCGCAGTATTTT. Protein sequence: CASSWARDPQYF.

This clonotype is judged medium-sized (0.01 to 0.1%). V and J are TRBV20-1 and TRBJ1-4; D not certain. CDR1 and CDR2 (germline): DFQATT, SNEGSKA (reference sequence). The CDR3 totals 14 residues. V was pared by 5 bases and J by 5 bases, with 15 bases between. The CDR3 protein is CSAHSRAFNEKLFF. In nucleotides, the CDR3 is TGCAGTGCTCACTCGAGGGCGTTCAATGAAAAACTGTTTTTT.

The rearrangement links TRBV7-2 to TRBJ2-7; 10 bases line up with TRBD1. Trimming at V came to 0 bases and at J to 5 bases, leaving 4 bases not matched to a gene. The CDR3 loop spans 15 amino acids. Per the germline V gene, CDR1 is SGHTA and CDR2 is FQGNSA. CDR3 in amino acids: CASSLAWGQGNEQYF. The DNA of the CDR3 is TGTGCCAGCAGCTTAGCTTGGGGACAGGGGAACGAGCAGTACTTC.

This clonotype was observed at least ten times. This rearrangement joins TRBV19 to TRBJ1-2; the D is unclear. This CDR3 has 14 residues. V shed 9 bases and J shed 3 bases, with 17 bases lying between them. The germline gives CDR1 LNHDA, CDR2 SQIVND (reference sequence). The CDR3 DNA sequence: TGTGCCAGCAAGGATCGGGCAGAGGACTATGGCTACACCTTC. This sequence encodes CASKDRAEDYGYTF.

This clonotype was counted ten times or more. J is TRBJ2-7 and V is TRBV9; 7 bases are shared with TRBD1. CDR3 length: 13 amino acids. The germline V gene has CDR1 SGDLS and CDR2 YYNGEE. V dropped 3 bases and J dropped 2; count of bases not matched to a gene: 2. The CDR3 DNA is TGTGCCAGCAGCGGTCAGGGGGCCTACGAGCAGTACTTC. As protein: CASSGQGAYEQYF. Full variable domain (rest looked up from reference TRBV9 and TRBJ2-7): DSGVTQTPKHLITATGQRVTLRCSPRSGDLSVYWYQQSLDQGLQFLIQYYNGEERAKGNILERFSAQQFPDLHSELNLSSLELGDSALYFCASSGQGAYEQYFGPGTRLTVT.

By share of the sample, this clonotype is medium-sized. The V call is TRBV29-1, the J call TRBJ1-4; TRBD1 aligns across 10 bases. The CDR3 runs to 15 residues. The V segment lost 4 bases and the J segment 5 bases; nucleotides outside the gene matches: 7. Germline V gene sequence: CDR1 SQVTM, CDR2 ANQGSEA. The CDR3 coding sequence is TGCAGCGTTGGGGACAGGGGAAACGTGAATGAAAAACTGTTTTTT. It yields the protein CSVGDRGNVNEKLFF.

This clonotype was recorded at least ten times. This chain links TRBV7-6 with TRBJ2-3, with D perhaps given as TRBD1 or TRBD2 (5 bases each). Trimming stripped 6 bases from V and 0 bases from J, with 16 bases between. This CDR3 has 16 residues. The germline CDR1 and CDR2 sequences are SGHVS and FNYEAQ. This CDR3 is CASSSVGTESTDTQYF. The CDR3 DNA sequence: TGTGCCAGCAGTTCGGTCGGGACGGAAAGCACAGATACGCAGTATTTT.

This clonotype was seen a handful of times. This chain uses TRBV3-1 with TRBJ2-1; the match to TRBD1 covers 9 bases. This CDR3 has 14 residues. CDR1 LGHDT and CDR2 YNNKEL come from the germline V gene (reference sequence). V lost 2 bases and J lost 7; bases outside the gene matches: 3. The CDR3 coding sequence is TGTGCCAGCAGCCAACAGACAGGGGGGAATGAGCAGTTCTTC. Protein product: CASSQQTGGNEQFF.

The sample holds a few counts of this clonotype. V usage is TRBV7-8 and J usage is TRBJ2-3, with D unresolved. CDR1 SGHVS and CDR2 FQNEAQ come from the germline V gene. V was cut by 1 base and J by 0 bases, with 17 bases left in between. The CDR3 is made up of 18 amino acids. The CDR3 region is CASSLGVSSMASTDTQYF. In DNA, the CDR3 is TGTGCCAGCAGCTTAGGGGTATCGAGTATGGCTAGCACAGATACGCAGTATTTT. Filled out from reference TRBV7-8 and TRBJ2-3, the complete variable domain reads GAGVSQSPRYKVAKRGQDVALRCDPISGHVSLFWYQQALGQGPEFLTYFQNEAQLDKSGLPSDRFFAERPEGSVSTLKIQRTQQEDSAVYLCASSLGVSSMASTDTQYFGPGTRLTVL.

Details on this clonotype: This could be a read error, since a much larger clone is one nucleotide away. The chain employs TRBV7-9 and TRBJ2-1, with 8 nucleotides matching TRBD2. Germline assignment: CDR1 SEHNR and CDR2 FQNEAQ (reference sequence). The CDR3 is made up of 17 amino acids. The CDR3, as DNA: TGTGCCAGCAGCTCGGTAGGACTAGCCCAAGCCTACAATGAGCAGATCTTC. It translates to CASSSVGLAQAYNEQIF. Supplemented by reference TRBV7-9 and TRBJ2-1, the full variable domain reads DTGVSQNPRHKITKRGQNVTFRCDPISEHNRLYWYRQTLGQGPEFLTYFQNEAQLEKSRLLSDRFSAERPKGSFSTLEIQRTEQGDSAMYLCASSSVGLAQAYNEQIFGPGTRLTVL.

This clonotype was recorded many times. The CDR3 protein is CASRPGQVANSPLHF. CDR3 in DNA: TGTGCCAGTAGGCCGGGACAGGTTGCGAATTCACCCCTCCACTTT. J is TRBJ1-6 and V is TRBV19; 8 bases map to TRBD1. Losses at the gene ends were 6 bases for V and 7 bases for J; bases not matched to a gene: 8. From germline, CDR1 is LNHDA and CDR2 SQIVND (reference sequence). The CDR3 covers 15 residues.

This clonotype was seen more than once but under ten times. The chain joins TRBV10-3 to TRBJ1-1, with 7 bases aligning to TRBD1. Germline V gene sequence: CDR1 ENHRY, CDR2 SYGVKD. This CDR3 is 13 amino acids long. The V gene end was trimmed by 4 bases and the J gene end by 4 bases; junction bases not matched to a gene: 3. The CDR3 DNA reads TGTGCCATCAGTGGACAGGGAAGCACTGAAGCTTTCTTT. Translating gives CAISGQGSTEAFF.

Ten or more counts support this clonotype. The chain carries TRBV6-5 and TRBJ1-1; no reliable D call. Trimming removed 4 bases from V and 7 bases from J, with 19 bases in between. Germline CDR1 MNHEY, CDR2 SVGAGI. The CDR3 sequence is 15 residues long. The chain's CDR3 is CASSSLSTGGSEAFF. CDR3 bases: TGTGCCAGCAGTTCTCTATCGACGGGAGGGAGTGAAGCTTTCTTT.

In this sample, this clonotype is medium-sized. This chain uses TRBV6-5 with TRBJ2-4; 7 bases are shared with TRBD2. Trimming took 8 bases from V and 0 from J; bases not matched to a gene: 7. Germline V gene sequence: CDR1 MNHEY, CDR2 SVGAGI. The CDR3 contains 15 residues. This CDR3 reads CASSPGGLAKNIQYF. The CDR3 DNA is TGTGCCAGCTCCCCCGGGGGGTTAGCCAAAAACATTCAGTACTTC.

This clonotype was counted between two and nine times. The chain carries TRBV11-1 and TRBJ2-2, with D possibly being TRBD2 (5 bases). The CDR3 is made up of 14 amino acids. V gave up 5 bases and J gave up 2 bases, with 9 bases separating them. The V gene's germline CDR1 is SGHAT and CDR2 FQDESV (reference sequence). The CDR3 here is CASSVDSNTGELFF. Here the CDR3 DNA reads TGTGCCAGCAGCGTGGACTCCAACACCGGGGAGCTGTTTTTT. The full variable domain, in which reference TRBV11-1 and TRBJ2-2 provide the parts outside the CDR3, is EAEVAQSPRYKITEKSQAVAFWCDPISGHATLYWYRQILGQGPELLVQFQDESVVDDSQLPKDRFSAERLKGVDSTLKIQPAELGDSAMYLCASSVDSNTGELFFGEGSRLTVL.

In nucleotides, the CDR3 is TGTGCCAGCAGCCTGACAAGCACTGAAGCTTTCTTT. It specifies CASSLTSTEAFF. The chain carries TRBV3-1 and TRBJ1-1; D is ambiguous. CDR3 length: 12 amino acids. The V and J ends lost 4 bases and 4 bases respectively, with 7 bases between them. Germline loops: CDR1 LGHDT, CDR2 YNNKEL (reference sequence). Full variable domain (rest looked up from reference TRBV3-1 and TRBJ1-1): DTAVSQTPKYLVTQMGNDKSIKCEQNLGHDTMYWYKQDSKKFLKIMFSYNNKELIINETVPNRFSPKSPDKAHLNLHINSLELGDSAVYFCASSLTSTEAFFGQGTRLTVV.

A few counts support this clonotype. This rearrangement joins TRBV27 to TRBJ2-1, with 9 bases aligning to TRBD1. Germline loops: CDR1 MNHEY, CDR2 SMNVEV (reference sequence). This CDR3 spans 15 amino acids. The junction had 9 bases not matched to a gene; V was cut back by 3 bases and J by 9 bases. The CDR3 is CASSFRDRVGGEQFF. In DNA, the CDR3 is TGTGCCAGCAGTTTCCGGGACAGGGTGGGCGGTGAGCAGTTCTTC.

This clonotype was counted between two and nine times. The CDR3 spells CATSRDLGDGYTF. The CDR3, as DNA: TGTGCCACCAGCAGAGATTTAGGAGATGGCTACACCTTC. V gene TRBV15 combines with J gene TRBJ1-2; D uncertain. With 0 bases removed from V and 6 bases from J, the gap between germline ends came to 8 bases. This CDR3 has 13 amino acids. Germline CDR1 is LNHNV and CDR2 is YYDKDF (reference sequence).

The table lists this clonotype with many counts. The J gene is TRBJ1-1, the V gene TRBV7-2, with 9 bases matching TRBD1. The CDR3 extends over 14 amino acids. Germline CDR1 reads SGHTA; CDR2 reads FQGNSA. V trimming: 5 bases; J trimming: 9 bases; junction bases outside the gene matches: 10. CDR3 protein: CASSPGQGQGKAFF. As DNA, the CDR3 is TGTGCCAGCAGCCCCGGACAGGGACAGGGCAAAGCTTTCTTT.

The table lists this clonotype with many counts. This chain connects TRBV6-2 or TRBV6-3 to TRBJ2-5; the D gene is possibly TRBD1 (6 bases). This CDR3 comprises 16 residues. Trimming took off 2 bases at V and 5 bases at J, with 18 bases between the two ends. Germline V gene sequence: CDR1 MNHEY, CDR2 SVGEGT. In DNA form, the CDR3 reads TGTGCCAGCAGTTACACCCAGTTGAAGGGGGTGGAGACCCAGTACTTC. This codes for CASSYTQLKGVETQYF.

The CDR3 spells CASVKASGSNEQFF. DNA for the CDR3: TGTGCCAGCGTTAAGGCTAGCGGGAGCAATGAGCAGTTCTTC. The gene calls are TRBV7-6 and TRBJ2-1; 10 positions match TRBD2. CDR3 size: 14 residues. The germline V gene has CDR1 SGHVS and CDR2 FNYEAQ. Germline trimming cut 8 bases from V and 6 bases from J; bases unmatched to any gene: 7.

The chain uses TRBV2 and TRBJ1-1; the D gene is possibly TRBD1 (6 bases). Germline V gene lookup returns CDR1 SNHLY and CDR2 FYNNEI. V shed 7 bases and J shed 5 bases, with 14 bases lying between them. CDR3 length: 13 amino acids. The CDR3 reads CASIRGGRTEAFF. The CDR3 nucleotides read TGTGCCAGCATCCGTGGGGGCCGTACTGAAGCTTTCTTT.

This clonotype was counted many times. The rearrangement uses TRBV12-5 and TRBJ1-1; D gene ambiguous. With 1 base removed from V and 7 bases from J, the gap between germline ends came to 7 bases. The CDR3 has 12 residues. Germline V lookup: CDR1 LGHNT, CDR2 FRNRAP. CDR3 sequence: CASGLGRVEAFF. The CDR3 DNA sequence: TGTGCTAGTGGTTTGGGCCGGGTTGAAGCTTTCTTT.